This TCR beta chain originates from a study of regulatory T cells in long-lasting Graves disease. Study-level findings and limits: Persistent Graves' patients had lower TCR diversity than newly diagnosed ones.

Relying on iRepertoire HTBI primers and Arm-PCR of CDR3 regions, the team built TCR beta libraries. TCRdb called the multiplex PCR reads again in MiXCR, with one record for every CDR3 protein. Seen here are about 400,000 distinct CDR3 sequences, roughly 20% observed once, and the top ten hold around 21%. The V and J ends lost 1 base and 2 bases, in that order; junction bases with no gene match: 4. Germline lookup yields CDR1 DFQATT and CDR2 SNEGSKA (reference sequence). The CDR3 contains 14 residues. Time point in this sample: persistent/refractory GD, antithyroid drugs over 5 years with positive TRAb. With RNA extracted from PBMCs as input, the TCR library was made. Concerning this clonotype: Its antigen is not known.

The sample in question was peripheral blood mononuclear cells (PBMCs), obtained when the disease was refractory, from a patient treated with antithyroid drugs. The TCR comes from a female donor with Graves disease. The chain combines TRBV20-1 with TRBJ2-7; 8 bases fit TRBD2. CDR3 nucleotides: TGCAGTGCTAGAGGACTAGCGAAACCCTACGAGCAGTACTTC. Residues: CSARGLAKPYEQYF.